This T cell receptor beta chain was obtained from a study of shared clonotypes between healthy human individuals. About the research overall: Donors, aged 18 to 49, were a couple of women and three men. Three plates were used per donor for CD4 naive, three for CD4 memory, two for CD8 naive and one for CD8 memory.

Concerning this clone itself: Its antigen is as yet unknown.

Method: immunoSEQ multiplex PCR; TCRdb's copy keeps in-frame clones and lacks some. The top ten clones hold 1.4% to 1.5% of a sample with some 1 million clones, 65% to 80% of them seen once. The germline V gene encodes CDR1 LNHDA and CDR2 SQIVND (reference sequence). V lost 6 bases to trimming and J lost 0 bases; unmatched junction nucleotides: 4. This CDR3 has 15 amino acids. Findings and limits, study-wide: Shared across several donors were around 5% of the naive CD4 clonotypes. A limitation of the genetic and exposure-history diversity represented arose from few donors.

The receptor was derived from a man aged 18 to 29 in good health. J is TRBJ2-7 and V is TRBV19; 11 positions agree with TRBD2. Sequencing used memory CD4+ T cells sorted from blood. The subset: CD45RA-negative fraction. The CDR3 DNA reads TGTGCCAGTAGCGGGACTAGCGGTCCCTCCTACGAGCAGTACTTC. Translation gives CASSGTSGPSYEQYF.